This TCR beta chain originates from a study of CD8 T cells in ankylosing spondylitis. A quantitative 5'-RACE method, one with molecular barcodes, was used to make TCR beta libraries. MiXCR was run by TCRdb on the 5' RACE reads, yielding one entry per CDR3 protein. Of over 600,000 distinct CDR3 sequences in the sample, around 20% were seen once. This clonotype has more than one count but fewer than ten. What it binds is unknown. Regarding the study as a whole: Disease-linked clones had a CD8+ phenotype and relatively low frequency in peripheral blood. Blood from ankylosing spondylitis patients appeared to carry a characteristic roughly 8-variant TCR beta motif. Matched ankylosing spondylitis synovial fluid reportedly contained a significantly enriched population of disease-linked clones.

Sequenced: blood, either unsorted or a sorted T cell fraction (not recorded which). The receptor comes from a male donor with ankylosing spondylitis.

This CDR3 is CASSEGGNTIYF. CDR3 bases: TGTGCCAGCAGCGAGGGGGGAAACACCATATATTTT. The chain has TRBV9 and TRBJ1-3, with D maybe TRBD1 (5 bases). V dropped 3 bases and J dropped 4 bases, with 5 bases sitting between them. There are 12 residues in the CDR3. The germline CDR1 and CDR2 sequences are SGDLS and YYNGEE. Full variable domain (outside the CDR3, taken from reference TRBV9 and TRBJ1-3): DSGVTQTPKHLITATGQRVTLRCSPRSGDLSVYWYQQSLDQGLQFLIQYYNGEERAKGNILERFSAQQFPDLHSELNLSSLELGDSALYFCASSEGGNTIYFGEGSWLTVV.